Described below is a single T cell receptor (beta chain) sequence and its context. Its antigen is not identified. These data are taken from a study of T cells after yellow fever vaccination. Study details: SMART-Seq v4 Ultra Low Input handled preparation of low-cell-number fractions.

There are 13 residues in the CDR3. V was trimmed by 0 bases and J by 4 bases, leaving 6 bases between them. CDR1 is SGHTA and CDR2 is FQGNSA in the germline V gene. Production of TCR cDNA was by 5'RACE template switching, which also added a universal primer site and UMIs. In TCRdb, the 5' RACE reads were re-called with MiXCR into one record per CDR3 protein. The table has fewer than 450,000 distinct CDR3 sequences, around 4.1% seen once. Study-level findings and limits: It was a weaker secondary response, yet one that peaked faster, at day 5 versus 15.

This TCR came from a young man who received the YFV17D yellow fever vaccine. The sequences come from PBMCs, collected 5 days after the yellow fever booster vaccination. The chain combines TRBV7-2 with TRBJ1-1, with D unresolved. DNA for the CDR3: TGTGCCAGCAGCTTAGCGGTAGTCACTGAAGCTTTCTTT. Protein sequence: CASSLAVVTEAFF.